This T cell receptor beta chain is drawn from a study of blood T cell repertoires in COVID-19. Notes on this clone: This CDR3 is also generated by other DNA sequences in the sample.

In the study's own analysis: Amplification from reference gene primers served as the basis for estimated nucleated cell counts. Repertoires were generated with immunoSEQ multiplex PCR, while TCRdb's copy carries only in-frame clones and drops some. V and J calls and clone size come straight from that table; D and trimming were deduced from the DNA. The sample gives over 250,000 clones, about 87% of which show up once; less than 1.6% is in the top ten. CDR1 LNHDA and CDR2 SQIVND come from the germline V gene (reference sequence). The CDR3 loop spans 11 amino acids. V shed 3 bases and J shed 5 bases, with 4 bases lying between them.

This TCR came from a woman aged 40 to 55 who had recovered from COVID-19. Sequencing was done on a sample of peripheral blood. J is TRBJ2-5 and V is TRBV19; no definite D call. CDR3 nucleotide sequence: TGTGCCAGTAGTATCAGGGAGACCCAGTACTTC. It encodes CASSIRETQYF.